These T cell receptor beta chains were read from a single sample in a study of response to subunit inactivated influenza vaccine. TCRdb used MiXCR to reprocess the RT-PCR reads, holding one entry per CDR3 protein. The sample holds about 780,000 distinct CDR3 sequences, roughly 20% seen once. The sequenced sample was PBMCs from blood, obtained more than 4 days after vaccination. Every receptor here comes from a man over 45 who received an inactivated influenza vaccine. CDR3s include the opening cysteine and the closing phenylalanine or tryptophan.

len | j_gene | v_gene | CDR3aa
15 | TRBJ2-3 | TRBV7-2 | CASSLVGTGTDTQYF
15 | TRBJ2-1 | TRBV2 | CASSGQGQGTTEQFF
15 | TRBJ1-1 | TRBV6-2/TRBV6-3 | CASSPYTGDTTEAFF
14 | TRBJ2-5 | TRBV7-2 | CASSPPLSTETQYF
15 | TRBJ2-5 | TRBV24-1 | CATSERVAGDETQYF
12 | TRBJ2-3 | TRBV12-3/TRBV12-4 | CASSLLTSTQYF
13 | TRBJ2-5 | TRBV20-1 | CSARTGFQETQYF
17 | TRBJ2-1 | TRBV5-6 | CASSFMAGQTLYNEQFF
23 | TRBJ2-1 | TRBV7-3 | CASSLTLPRDRDPPDAPSNEQFF
13 | TRBJ2-5 | TRBV2 | CASNMDFQETQYF
15 | TRBJ2-3 | TRBV9 | CASSVEGAGADTQYF
13 | TRBJ2-1 | TRBV20-1 | CSIRGLGYNEQFF
14 | TRBJ2-1 | TRBV7-2 | CASSLLAGANEQFF
14 | TRBJ2-2 | TRBV11-2 | CASSLGHSPGELFF
15 | TRBJ2-7 | TRBV5-1 | CASSLYGGAPDEQYF
18 | TRBJ2-7 | TRBV5-1 | CASSQPGDQLSVSYEQYF
15 | TRBJ2-5 | TRBV7-9 | CASSFPEQGIKTQYF
14 | TRBJ2-5 | TRBV7-2 | CASSLVSGKETQYF
14 | TRBJ2-7 | TRBV7-9 | CASSYADRSHEQYF
15 | TRBJ2-1 | TRBV27 | CASSPTGTRGGEQFF
17 | TRBJ2-1 | TRBV9 | CASSVGGRAGGHNEQFF
16 | TRBJ2-3 | TRBV24-1 | CATSDSSATSTDTQYF